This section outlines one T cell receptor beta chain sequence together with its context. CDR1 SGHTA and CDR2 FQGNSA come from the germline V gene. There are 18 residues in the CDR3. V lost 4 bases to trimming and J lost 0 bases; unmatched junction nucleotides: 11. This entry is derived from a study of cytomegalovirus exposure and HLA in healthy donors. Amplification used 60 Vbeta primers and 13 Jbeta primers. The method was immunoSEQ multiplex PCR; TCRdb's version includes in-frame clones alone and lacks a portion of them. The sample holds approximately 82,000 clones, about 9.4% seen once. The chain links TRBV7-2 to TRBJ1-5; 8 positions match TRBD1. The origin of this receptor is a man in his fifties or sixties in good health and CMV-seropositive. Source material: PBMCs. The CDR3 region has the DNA TGTGCCAGCAGCTGGACCGGGACAGGTGCTTATAGCAATCAGCCCCAGCATTTT. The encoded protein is CASSWTGTGAYSNQPQHF.